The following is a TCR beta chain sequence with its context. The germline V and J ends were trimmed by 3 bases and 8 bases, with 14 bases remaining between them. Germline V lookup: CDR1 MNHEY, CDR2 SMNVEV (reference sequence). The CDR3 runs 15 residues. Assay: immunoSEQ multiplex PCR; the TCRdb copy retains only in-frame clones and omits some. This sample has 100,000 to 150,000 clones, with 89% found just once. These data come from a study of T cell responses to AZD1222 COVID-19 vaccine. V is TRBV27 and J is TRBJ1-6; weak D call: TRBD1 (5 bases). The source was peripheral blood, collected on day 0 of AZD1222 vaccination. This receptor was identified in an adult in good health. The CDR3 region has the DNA TGTGCCAGCAGTTTGTCGACGCCGGGGGATTCACCCCTCCACTTT. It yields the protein CASSLSTPGDSPLHF.